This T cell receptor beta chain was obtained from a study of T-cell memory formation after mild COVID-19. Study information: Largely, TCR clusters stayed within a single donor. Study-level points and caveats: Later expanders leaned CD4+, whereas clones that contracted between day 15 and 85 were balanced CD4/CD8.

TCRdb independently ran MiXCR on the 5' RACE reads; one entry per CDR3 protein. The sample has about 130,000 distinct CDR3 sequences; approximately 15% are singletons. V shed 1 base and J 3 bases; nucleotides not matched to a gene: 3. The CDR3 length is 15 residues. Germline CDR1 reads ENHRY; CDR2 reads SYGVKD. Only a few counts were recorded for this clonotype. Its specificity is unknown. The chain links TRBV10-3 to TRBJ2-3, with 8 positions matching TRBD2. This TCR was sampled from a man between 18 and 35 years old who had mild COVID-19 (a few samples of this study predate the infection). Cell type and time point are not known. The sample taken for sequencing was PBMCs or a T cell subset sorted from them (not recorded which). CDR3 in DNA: TGTGCCATCAGTGAGTTTGCGGGGGGAACAGATACGCAGTATTTT. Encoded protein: CAISEFAGGTDTQYF.